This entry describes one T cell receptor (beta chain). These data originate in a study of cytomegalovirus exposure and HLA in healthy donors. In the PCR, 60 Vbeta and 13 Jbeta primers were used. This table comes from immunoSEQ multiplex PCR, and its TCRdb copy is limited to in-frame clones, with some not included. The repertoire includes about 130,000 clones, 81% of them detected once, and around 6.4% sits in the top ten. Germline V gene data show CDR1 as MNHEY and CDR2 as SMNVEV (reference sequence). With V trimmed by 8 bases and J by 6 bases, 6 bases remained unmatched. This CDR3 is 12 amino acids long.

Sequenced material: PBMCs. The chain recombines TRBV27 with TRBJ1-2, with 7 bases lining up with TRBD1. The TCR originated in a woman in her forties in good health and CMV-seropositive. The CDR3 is CASFTTGHGYTF. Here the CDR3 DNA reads TGTGCCAGCTTTACGACAGGGCATGGCTACACCTTC.